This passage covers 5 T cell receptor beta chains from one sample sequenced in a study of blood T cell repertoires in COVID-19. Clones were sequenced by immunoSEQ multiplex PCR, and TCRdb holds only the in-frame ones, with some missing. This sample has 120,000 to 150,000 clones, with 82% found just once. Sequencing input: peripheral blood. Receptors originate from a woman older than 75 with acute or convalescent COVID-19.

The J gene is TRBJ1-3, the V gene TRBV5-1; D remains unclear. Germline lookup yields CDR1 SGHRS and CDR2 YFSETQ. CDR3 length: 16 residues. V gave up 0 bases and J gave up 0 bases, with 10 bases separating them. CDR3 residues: CASSLAGHRSGNTIYF. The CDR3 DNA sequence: TGCGCCAGCAGCTTGGCGGGTCATCGCTCTGGAAACACCATATATTTT.

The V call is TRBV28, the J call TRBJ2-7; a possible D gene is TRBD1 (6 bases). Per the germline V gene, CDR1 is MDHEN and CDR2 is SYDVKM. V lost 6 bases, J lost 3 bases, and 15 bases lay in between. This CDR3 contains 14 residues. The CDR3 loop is CASSSLGGFYEQYF. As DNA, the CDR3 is TGTGCCAGCAGCAGTTTAGGGGGTTTCTACGAGCAGTACTTC.

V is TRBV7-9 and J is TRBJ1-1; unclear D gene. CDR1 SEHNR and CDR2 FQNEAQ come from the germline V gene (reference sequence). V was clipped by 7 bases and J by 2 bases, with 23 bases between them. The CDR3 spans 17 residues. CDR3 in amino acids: CASKERVFKGLNTEAFF. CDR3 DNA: TGTGCCAGCAAAGAGCGGGTTTTTAAGGGATTAAACACTGAAGCTTTCTTT.

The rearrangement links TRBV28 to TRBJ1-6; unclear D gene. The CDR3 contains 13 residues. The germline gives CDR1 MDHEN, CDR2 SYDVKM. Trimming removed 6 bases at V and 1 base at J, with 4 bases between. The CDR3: CASSESYNSPLHF. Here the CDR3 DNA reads TGTGCCAGCAGCGAGTCCTATAATTCACCCCTCCACTTT. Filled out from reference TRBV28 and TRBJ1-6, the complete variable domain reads DVKVTQSSRYLVKRTGEKVFLECVQDMDHENMFWYRQDPGLGLRLIYFSYDVKMKEKGDIPEGYSVSREKKERFSLILESASTNQTSMYLCASSESYNSPLHFGNGTRLTVT.

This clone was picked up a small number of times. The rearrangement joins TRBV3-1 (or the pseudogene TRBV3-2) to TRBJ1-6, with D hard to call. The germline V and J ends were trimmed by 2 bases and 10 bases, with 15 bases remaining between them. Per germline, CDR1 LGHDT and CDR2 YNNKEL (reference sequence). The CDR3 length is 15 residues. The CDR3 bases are TGTGCCAGCAGCCAACTCGGGAAGGGCGGATCACCCCTCCACTTT. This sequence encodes CASSQLGKGGSPLHF.